Shown below are 30 T cell receptor beta chains from a single sample sequenced in a study of blood T cell repertoires in COVID-19. Clones were read by immunoSEQ multiplex PCR, and TCRdb kept only the in-frame ones, dropping some. The repertoire holds 90,000 to 110,000 clones, around 82% seen once, with 6.6% in the top ten. Sequencing used peripheral blood. The receptors were gathered from a woman in her forties or fifties with acute or convalescent COVID-19.

This clone was counted a few times. The chain joins TRBV25-1 to TRBJ2-5; weak D call: TRBD1 (6 bases). There are 13 residues in the CDR3. Germline lookup yields CDR1 MGHDK and CDR2 SYGVNS. V lost 6 bases, J lost 1 base, and 9 bases lay in between. CDR3 sequence reads: CASRQGPQETQYF. The CDR3 coding sequence is TGTGCCAGCAGACAGGGTCCCCAAGAGACCCAGTACTTC.

J is TRBJ1-4 and V is TRBV10-3, with 7 bases aligning to TRBD1. The V segment lost 2 bases and the J segment 7 bases; nucleotides outside the gene matches: 7. The length of the CDR3 is 15 residues. Germline assignment: CDR1 ENHRY and CDR2 SYGVKD. This CDR3 is CAISEGTAGGEKLFF. CDR3 bases: TGTGCCATCAGTGAGGGGACAGCCGGCGGTGAAAAACTGTTTTTT.

The chain carries TRBV9 and TRBJ2-1; D not certain. CDR1 and CDR2 (germline): SGDLS, YYNGEE. V lost 1 base to trimming and J lost 0 bases, with 11 bases between them. This CDR3 has 16 residues. The chain's CDR3 is CASSVTSTPSYNEQFF. The CDR3 DNA follows: TGTGCCAGCAGCGTAACATCAACGCCCTCCTACAATGAGCAGTTCTTC.

The chain carries TRBV4-2 and TRBJ1-3, with a weak D call TRBD1 (6 bases). This CDR3 contains 20 residues. Between the trimmed V and J ends, which lost 2 bases and 0 bases, there was a span of 23 bases. Germline CDR1 reads LGHNA; CDR2 reads YNFKEQ. The CDR3 nucleotides read TGTGCCAGCAGCCAAATGTCTAACGGGGGGGCGGCGGGCTCTGGAAACACCATATATTTT. This gives the protein CASSQMSNGGAAGSGNTIYF.

The CDR3 protein is CASRFVVTEKLFF. The CDR3 region has the DNA TGTGCCAGCAGATTCGTAGTGACAGAAAAACTGTTTTTT. The rearrangement links TRBV2 to TRBJ1-4; D gene ambiguous. CDR1 SNHLY and CDR2 FYNNEI come from the germline V gene. V lost 6 bases, J lost 8 bases, and 13 bases lay in between. The CDR3 is 13 residues long.

The V gene is TRBV5-8, the J gene TRBJ1-4; tentatively, D is TRBD1 (6 bases). The CDR3 is made up of 14 amino acids. CDR1 is SGHTS and CDR2 is YDEGEE in the germline V gene. The V end was cut by 0 bases, the J end by 7 bases, with 10 bases between. The chain's CDR3 is CASSLGGPAEKLFF. CDR3 bases: TGTGCCAGCAGCTTGGGGGGGCCGGCTGAAAAACTGTTTTTT.

This chain joins TRBV7-3 and TRBJ1-6; D may be TRBD1 (5 bases). There are 16 residues in the CDR3. V lost 0 bases, J lost 6 bases, and 12 bases lay in between. Germline lookup yields CDR1 SGHTA and CDR2 FQGTGA. The CDR3 DNA reads as TGTGCCAGCAGCTTAACTTTCCAGGGAAGTAATTCACCCCTCCACTTT. Amino acids: CASSLTFQGSNSPLHF.

In the case of this clone: Other DNA sequences in the sample encode the same CDR3. This sequence joins TRBV9 and TRBJ2-5; D is possibly TRBD2 (5 bases). The CDR3 loop spans 13 amino acids. Trimming took off 4 bases at V and 2 bases at J, with 9 bases between the two ends. The V gene's germline CDR1 is SGDLS and CDR2 YYNGEE. The CDR3 bases are TGTGCCAGCAGCCTACGGGGTCAAGAGACCCAGTACTTC. It is translated as CASSLRGQETQYF.

This clone appeared a few times. The rearrangement joins TRBV6-5 to TRBJ1-2; TRBD1 matches 7 bases. The CDR3 is 15 residues long. CDR1 and CDR2 from the germline V gene are MNHEY and SVGAGI. V was pared by 5 bases and J by 6 bases, with 12 bases of the junction left unmatched. The CDR3 coding sequence is TGTGCCAGCAGTCAAAAGCCGGGACAGACAAATGGCTACACCTTC. Its translation is CASSQKPGQTNGYTF.

The chain combines TRBV5-1 with TRBJ2-2, with D maybe TRBD1 (5 bases). Germline-derived CDR1 and CDR2 are SGHRS and YFSETQ. V lost 5 bases to trimming and J lost 6 bases, with 14 bases between them. This CDR3 region has 14 residues. This CDR3 reads CASRAQGFPGELFF. DNA of the CDR3: TGCGCCAGCAGGGCCCAGGGATTTCCCGGGGAGCTGTTTTTT.

This chain connects TRBV15 to TRBJ2-4, with 8 nucleotides matching TRBD1. The CDR3 consists of 15 residues. With 4 bases clipped from V and 1 base from J, the junction kept 3 bases outside the gene matches. The germline V gene has CDR1 LNHNV and CDR2 YYDKDF (reference sequence). The CDR3 loop reads CATSTWDRAKNIQYF. The CDR3, as DNA: TGTGCCACCAGCACCTGGGACAGGGCCAAAAACATTCAGTACTTC.

This clone was detected a few times. The rearrangement uses TRBV2 and TRBJ1-5, with D uncertain. The germline gives CDR1 SNHLY, CDR2 FYNNEI. The germline V and J ends were trimmed by 4 bases and 2 bases, with 6 bases remaining between them. The CDR3 totals 13 residues. The CDR3 DNA is TGTGCCAGCAGTGTTGAGGGCAATCAGCCCCAGCATTTT. Its protein product is CASSVEGNQPQHF.

This clone has a single count. The genes are TRBV6-1 and TRBJ1-6, with D hard to call. Germline-derived CDR1 and CDR2 are MNHNS and SASEGT. The CDR3 runs 16 residues. V dropped 3 bases and J dropped 6 bases, with 15 bases sitting between them. CDR3 sequence reads: CASSDGDQALNSPLHF. DNA for the CDR3: TGTGCCAGCAGTGACGGGGATCAAGCCCTTAATTCACCCCTCCACTTT.

The chain combines TRBV28 with TRBJ1-4, with 7 bases aligning to TRBD1. J lost 5 bases, V lost 4 bases, and 10 bases had no gene match. This CDR3 comprises 16 residues. Looked up from germline, CDR1 is MDHEN and CDR2 is SYDVKM. The CDR3 DNA is TGTGCCAGCAGTTCGGTAGGGGGCAACGGGAATGAAAAACTGTTTTTT. It specifies CASSSVGGNGNEKLFF.

The V and J genes are TRBV18 and TRBJ2-3; 7 positions agree with TRBD1. The germline V gene has CDR1 KGHSH and CDR2 LQKENI. CDR3 size: 14 residues. The ends lost 1 base at V and 6 bases at J; junction bases unmatched: 4. The CDR3 nucleotides are TGTGCCAGCTCACCACAGGGGGCAGGTGATACGCAGTATTTT. The encoded protein is CASSPQGAGDTQYF.

The rearrangement joins TRBV5-1 to TRBJ1-2, with 8 bases fitting TRBD1. Losses at the gene ends were 6 bases for V and 8 bases for J; bases not matched to a gene: 15. This CDR3 is 15 amino acids long. Germline CDR1 SGHRS, CDR2 YFSETQ. This CDR3 is CASTFDPAGGLGYTF. The CDR3 DNA reads TGCGCCAGCACCTTTGACCCAGCAGGGGGCTTAGGCTACACCTTC.

CDR3 residues: CASSEARGLGNTIYF. Written as DNA, the CDR3 is TGTGCCAGCAGTGAAGCCAGGGGGCTCGGAAACACCATATATTTT. V usage is TRBV2 and J usage is TRBJ1-3; TRBD1 agrees at 8 bases. This CDR3 is built from 15 residues. Germline V CDR1 and CDR2: SNHLY, FYNNEI. The J segment lost 4 bases and the V segment lost 0 bases, leaving 2 bases of the junction unmatched. Drawing the rest from reference TRBV2 and TRBJ1-3, the complete variable domain is EPEVTQTPSHQVTQMGQEVILRCVPISNHLYFYWYRQILGQKVEFLVSFYNNEISEKSEIFDDQFSVERPDGSNFTLKIRSTKLEDSAMYFCASSEARGLGNTIYFGEGSWLTVV.

This rearrangement joins TRBV19 to TRBJ1-5; 8 bases are shared with TRBD1. The CDR3 has 13 residues. Unmatched junction bases numbered 1, after V lost 8 bases and J lost 1 base. Germline CDR1 and CDR2: LNHDA and SQIVND (reference sequence). The CDR3, as DNA: TGTGCCAGTGGACAGGGAAGCAATCAGCCCCAGCATTTT. This translates into CASGQGSNQPQHF.

In this sample, this clone turned up once. The genes are TRBV28 and TRBJ2-7; 9 positions match TRBD1. The CDR3 runs to 14 residues. The germline V gene encodes CDR1 MDHEN and CDR2 SYDVKM. V shed 3 bases, J shed 5 bases, and the junction held 5 bases outside the gene matches. The CDR3 DNA reads TGTGCCAGCAGTTTTGGTGGGGACAGGGACGAGCAGTACTTC. Protein: CASSFGGDRDEQYF.

Remarks on this clone: Other DNA sequences in this sample translate to the same CDR3. The V gene is TRBV9, the J gene TRBJ1-6; 10 bases line up with TRBD1. This CDR3 has 15 amino acids. CDR1 and CDR2 from the germline V gene are SGDLS and YYNGEE. J was trimmed by 7 bases and V by 2 bases; bases with no gene match: 3. The CDR3 here is CASSVGDRGNSPLHF. In DNA form, the CDR3 reads TGTGCCAGCAGCGTTGGGGACAGGGGAAATTCACCCCTCCACTTT.

The chain is built from TRBV2 and TRBJ1-5; D perhaps matches TRBD1 (6 bases). The CDR3 loop spans 19 amino acids. V lost 0 bases to trimming and J lost 3 bases, with 21 bases between them. Germline CDR1 and CDR2: SNHLY and FYNNEI. CDR3 amino acids: CASSEARGGGRRLNQPQHF. The CDR3 region has the DNA TGTGCCAGCAGTGAAGCGAGGGGCGGGGGCCGTCGTCTCAATCAGCCCCAGCATTTT.

This chain links TRBV19 with TRBJ2-2; D perhaps matches TRBD1 (6 bases). The germline V and J ends were trimmed by 6 bases and 1 base, with 9 bases remaining between them. The CDR3 is 14 residues long. From germline, CDR1 is LNHDA and CDR2 SQIVND (reference sequence). The CDR3 DNA sequence: TGTGCCAGTAGAACCAGGGGGAACACCGGGGAGCTGTTTTTT. Its translation is CASRTRGNTGELFF.

The genes are TRBV30 and TRBJ1-5; D possibly corresponds to TRBD1 (6 bases). V was clipped by 4 bases and J by 6 bases, with 13 bases between them. This CDR3 contains 13 residues. Germline loops: CDR1 GTSNPN, CDR2 SVGIG (reference sequence). The CDR3 loop is CAWTGGGGQPQHF. The CDR3 DNA reads TGTGCCTGGACAGGAGGGGGGGGTCAGCCCCAGCATTTT.

This clone occurred once. The chain links TRBV11-2 to TRBJ1-5; D uncertain. Germline V gene data show CDR1 as SGHAT and CDR2 as FQNNGV. This CDR3 has 13 residues. V was cut by 4 bases and J by 4 bases, with 8 bases left in between. This CDR3 reads CASSSAGNQPQHF. The DNA of the CDR3 is TGTGCCAGCAGCTCAGCGGGTAATCAGCCCCAGCATTTT.

This sequence joins TRBV25-1 and TRBJ1-2, with unresolved D. The CDR3 consists of 17 residues. V lost 6 bases to trimming and J lost 2 bases, with 22 bases between them. The germline gives CDR1 MGHDK, CDR2 SYGVNS. The CDR3 DNA is TGTGCCAGCAGGCCCCCGAATCTCGGATCGCGGAACTATGGCTACACCTTC. It is translated as CASRPPNLGSRNYGYTF.

The genes are TRBV7-2 and TRBJ1-1; TRBD1 might be the D (5 bases). With 1 base removed from V and 4 bases from J, the gap between germline ends came to 13 bases. This CDR3 comprises 15 residues. Germline assignment: CDR1 SGHTA and CDR2 FQGNSA. The CDR3 bases are TGTGCCAGCAGCTTAGGGGGGGTTAAGCTCACTGAAGCTTTCTTT. As protein: CASSLGGVKLTEAFF.

This clone appeared a few times. The chain combines TRBV5-5 with TRBJ1-3; 8 positions agree with TRBD1. From germline, CDR1 is SGHKS and CDR2 YYEKEE (reference sequence). This CDR3 is 16 amino acids long. With V trimmed by 0 bases and J by 3 bases, 5 bases remained unmatched. The CDR3 coding sequence is TGTGCCAGCAGCTTGGGGACAGGGATGGGTGGAAACACCATATATTTT. It translates to CASSLGTGMGGNTIYF.

The chain employs TRBV5-1 and TRBJ1-3, with no clear D. Trimming pared 0 bases from V and 0 bases from J, leaving 10 bases between. Per germline, CDR1 SGHRS and CDR2 YFSETQ. CDR3 size: 16 residues. The CDR3 sequence is CASSLVPGSSGNTIYF. CDR3 DNA: TGCGCCAGCAGCTTGGTCCCGGGTAGCTCTGGAAACACCATATATTTT.

The CDR3 bases are TGTGCCAGCACTCCTTCGGGGGGCGCAATGTCCGGGGAGCTGTTTTTT. Protein: CASTPSGGAMSGELFF. The rearrangement links TRBV27 to TRBJ2-2; possibly TRBD2 for D (7 bases). Trimming took 7 bases from V and 6 from J, leaving 21 bases between them. The CDR3 extends over 16 amino acids. Germline CDR1 is MNHEY and CDR2 is SMNVEV (reference sequence).

The chain links TRBV18 to TRBJ1-6, with 9 bases identical to TRBD1. The CDR3 contains 15 residues. Germline trimming cut 4 bases from V and 10 bases from J; bases unmatched to any gene: 8. From germline, CDR1 is KGHSH and CDR2 LQKENI. The CDR3 DNA follows: TGTGCCAGCTCACTGACGGACAGGGGAGGATCACCCCTCCACTTT. Its translation: CASSLTDRGGSPLHF.